What follows are 10 T cell receptor beta chains derived from one specimen sequenced in a study of blood T cell repertoires in COVID-19. Only in-frame clones appear in the TCRdb table, and some are missing; sequencing was by immunoSEQ multiplex PCR. The data show some 86,000 clones, more than 75% seen once. Sequencing was carried out using peripheral blood. These receptors originate from a woman in her 70s with acute or convalescent COVID-19.

The gene calls are TRBV5-4 and TRBJ1-2; 7 positions agree with TRBD1. Trimming took 2 bases from V and 3 from J; bases not matched to a gene: 10. The CDR3 is made up of 16 amino acids. Germline CDR1 and CDR2: SGHNT and YYREEE (reference sequence). The CDR3 sequence: CASSFPGRQGDYGYTF. The CDR3 DNA reads TGTGCCAGCAGCTTCCCGGGCCGACAGGGAGACTATGGCTACACCTTC.

The CDR3 reads CASSIRGQGYNEQFF. The CDR3 DNA follows: TGTGCCAGTAGTATAAGGGGACAGGGATACAATGAGCAGTTCTTC. The chain couples TRBV19 to TRBJ2-1; the match to TRBD1 covers 9 bases. The germline V gene has CDR1 LNHDA and CDR2 SQIVND (reference sequence). The CDR3 contains 15 residues. Germline trimming cut 2 bases from V and 4 bases from J; bases unmatched to any gene: 3.

The chain uses TRBV7-6 and TRBJ1-1; no reliable D call. Trimming left V 2 bases short and J 1 base short, with 14 bases between. CDR3 length equals 16 residues. The germline V gene encodes CDR1 SGHVS and CDR2 FNYEAQ. The CDR3 nucleotides are TGTGCCAGCAGCTTACAAAAAGAGACGGGGAACACTGAAGCTTTCTTT. Translating it yields CASSLQKETGNTEAFF.

The chain couples TRBV19 to TRBJ2-4; D is possibly TRBD1 (6 bases). Germline V CDR1 and CDR2: LNHDA, SQIVND (reference sequence). CDR3 length: 15 residues. Trimming left V 3 bases short and J 6 bases short, with 15 bases between. The CDR3 is CASSIVQGLRNIQYF. CDR3 DNA sequence: TGTGCCAGTAGTATCGTTCAGGGGTTGAGAAACATTCAGTACTTC.

The chain joins TRBV7-6 to TRBJ2-1; D possibly corresponds to TRBD2 (6 bases). The V gene's germline CDR1 is SGHVS and CDR2 FNYEAQ. V lost 7 bases and J 5 bases, leaving 18 bases between the germline ends. This CDR3 has 15 amino acids. The CDR3 protein is CASTKGPGVHNEQFF. The CDR3 DNA reads TGTGCCAGCACCAAGGGACCGGGAGTCCACAATGAGCAGTTCTTC.

The chain joins TRBV24-1 to TRBJ2-1; maybe TRBD1 (5 bases). V lost 3 bases and J 6 bases, leaving 14 bases between the germline ends. Germline-derived CDR1 and CDR2 are KGHDR and SFDVKD. CDR3 length: 15 amino acids. CDR3 DNA: TGTGCCACCAGTGATAGAGCCAGGGCAGCCAATGAGCAGTTCTTC. This encodes CATSDRARAANEQFF.

This clone was seen a handful of times. The chain is built from TRBV19 and TRBJ2-5; possible D gene TRBD2, 6 bases. The germline V gene encodes CDR1 LNHDA and CDR2 SQIVND (reference sequence). V lost 3 bases and J 5 bases, leaving 16 bases between the germline ends. The CDR3 is 15 amino acids. This chain's CDR3 is CASSMRGSRGETQYF. DNA for the CDR3: TGTGCCAGTAGTATGCGGGGCAGCCGGGGGGAGACCCAGTACTTC.

The chain uses TRBV29-1 and TRBJ1-3; D is ambiguous. V gave up 4 bases and J gave up 0 bases, with 7 bases separating them. The length of the CDR3 is 13 residues. CDR1 is SQVTM, CDR2 ANQGSEA, per germline. This CDR3 is CSVGGGSGNTIYF. The CDR3, as DNA: TGCAGCGTTGGCGGCGGCTCTGGAAACACCATATATTTT.

This chain links TRBV5-6 with TRBJ1-6, with TRBD1 matching 10 bases. CDR3 length: 17 amino acids. After removal of 3 bases from V and 4 bases from J, the junction contained 7 bases not matched to a gene. The germline gives CDR1 SGHDT, CDR2 YYEEEE. The CDR3 here is CASSSSPGQGYNSPLHF. CDR3 bases: TGTGCCAGCAGCTCAAGCCCGGGACAGGGGTATAATTCACCCCTCCACTTT. Full variable domain (rest looked up from reference TRBV5-6 and TRBJ1-6): DAGVTQSPTHLIKTRGQQVTLRCSPKSGHDTVSWYQQALGQGPQFIFQYYEEEERQRGNFPDRFSGHQFPNYSSELNVNALLLGDSALYLCASSSSPGQGYNSPLHFGNGTRLTVT.

V gene TRBV5-1 combines with J gene TRBJ2-3, with TRBD2 matching over 9 bases. Germline V lookup: CDR1 SGHRS, CDR2 YFSETQ. The CDR3 runs to 16 residues. Trimming took 4 bases from V and 3 from J; bases not matched to a gene: 9. The CDR3: CASSLSGGSGTDTQYF. The CDR3 DNA follows: TGCGCCAGCAGCCTGAGCGGGGGGAGTGGGACAGATACGCAGTATTTT. Full variable domain (remainder filled in from reference TRBV5-1 and TRBJ2-3): KAGVTQTPRYLIKTRGQQVTLSCSPISGHRSVSWYQQTPGQGLQFLFEYFSETQRNKGNFPGRFSGRQFSNSRSEMNVSTLELGDSALYLCASSLSGGSGTDTQYFGPGTRLTVL.